These T cell receptor beta chains were read from a single sample in a study of T cells in narcolepsy. The table came from immunoSEQ multiplex PCR; TCRdb's copy has only in-frame clones and leaves some out. The sample carries about 30,000 clones, around 79% recorded once. The sequencing input was CD45RA- memory CD4+ T cells from PBMCs. These receptor sequences come from a human donor with narcolepsy. Each CDR3 is given with its conserved first and last residue. D genes are given only for firm matches. The size field is filled for only some rows; it gives once, few, many or a size class.

D,size,J,V,CDR3,DNA
TRBD1,once,TRBJ2-7,TRBV6-5,CASSSPGQGYEQYF,TGTGCCAGCAGTTCTCCGGGACAGGGTTACGAGCAGTACTTC
NA,NA,TRBJ2-6,TRBV7-3,CASSLNSRSGANVLTF,TGTGCCAGCAGCTTAAACAGCCGCTCTGGGGCCAACGTCCTGACTTTC
TRBD2,NA,TRBJ2-7,TRBV18,CASSPDGRDSYEQYF,TGTGCCAGCTCACCTGACGGGAGGGATTCCTACGAGCAGTACTTC
NA,NA,TRBJ1-2,TRBV19,CASTLQDRSNYGYTF,TGTGCCAGTACCCTCCAGGACAGATCTAACTATGGCTACACCTTC
TRBD1,NA,TRBJ1-2,TRBV5-6,CASSQPGTAYYGYTF,TGTGCCAGCAGCCAACCCGGGACAGCGTACTATGGCTACACCTTC
TRBD2,NA,TRBJ2-1,TRBV10-1,CASSAAGGHNEQFF,TGCGCCAGCAGTGCCGCGGGGGGGCACAATGAGCAGTTCTTC
NA,few,TRBJ2-1,TRBV6-1,CASKGTPVVSEQFF,TGTGCCAGCAAAGGGACTCCAGTAGTTAGTGAGCAGTTCTTC
TRBD1,few,TRBJ2-7,TRBV6-5,CASSYSSNRGYEQYF,TGTGCCAGCAGTTACAGTAGTAACAGGGGGTACGAGCAGTACTTC
TRBD2,once,TRBJ2-1,TRBV2,CACLGLALNNEQFF,TGTGCCTGCCTGGGACTAGCTTTAAACAATGAGCAGTTCTTC
NA,NA,TRBJ1-3,TRBV5-6,CASSKLRLTGNTIYF,TGTGCCAGCAGCAAACTCAGACTAACCGGAAACACCATATATTTT
NA,few,TRBJ2-7,TRBV4-2,CASSQDTGNGYEQYF,TGTGCCAGCAGCCAAGATACGGGAAATGGCTACGAGCAGTACTTC
NA,once,TRBJ2-2,TRBV4-2,CASSQAGYTGELFF,TGTGCCAGCAGCCAAGCTGGATACACCGGGGAGCTGTTTTTT
NA,NA,TRBJ1-1,TRBV20-1,CSVLENTEAFF,TGCAGTGTTTTAGAGAACACTGAAGCTTTCTTT
NA,once,TRBJ2-2,TRBV19,CASTYTVGRRTGELFF,TGTGCCAGTACTTACACTGTTGGGAGACGCACCGGGGAGCTGTTTTTT
TRBD2,NA,TRBJ2-3,TRBV9,CASSLGTSGLSTDTQYF,TGTGCCAGCAGCCTGGGGACTAGCGGCCTTAGCACAGATACGCAGTATTTT
TRBD1,few,TRBJ1-6,TRBV18,CASSPKTGGNSPLHF,TGTGCCAGCTCACCAAAGACAGGGGGTAATTCACCCCTCCACTTT
NA,NA,TRBJ2-7,TRBV13,CASSSDISYEQYF,TGTGCCAGCAGCTCGGACATCTCCTACGAGCAGTACTTC
TRBD2,NA,TRBJ2-5,TRBV27,CASSNRLAGHQETQYF,TGTGCCAGCAGTAATAGACTAGCGGGACACCAAGAGACCCAGTACTTC
NA,NA,TRBJ2-1,TRBV7-2,CASSSQDNEQFF,TGTGCCAGCAGTTCCCAAGATAATGAGCAGTTCTTC
NA,NA,TRBJ1-2,TRBV5-1,CASSPSRDSTYGYTF,TGCGCCAGCAGCCCCTCCAGGGACTCAACATATGGCTACACCTTC
NA,NA,TRBJ2-1,TRBV6-5,CASSYFGGGNEQFF,TGTGCCAGCAGTTACTTTGGCGGAGGGAATGAGCAGTTCTTC
NA,NA,TRBJ2-7,TRBV28,CASKSISGSYEQYF,TGTGCCAGCAAGTCCATTAGCGGATCCTACGAGCAGTACTTC
TRBD1,NA,TRBJ1-2,TRBV10-3,CAIGQDYGYTF,TGTGCCATCGGACAGGACTATGGCTACACCTTC
TRBD1,NA,TRBJ1-5,TRBV19,CASTIFPGQGFNQPQHF,TGTGCCAGTACCATTTTCCCGGGACAGGGATTTAATCAGCCCCAGCATTTT
TRBD1,NA,TRBJ2-3,TRBV7-8,CASSLGNRGGTDTQYF,TGTGCCAGCAGCTTGGGTAACAGGGGTGGCACAGATACGCAGTATTTT
NA,NA,TRBJ2-1,TRBV11-3,CASSHGLSEQFF,TGTGCCAGCAGCCACGGACTCAGTGAGCAGTTCTTC
NA,NA,TRBJ2-3,TRBV9,CASSVQPGRTDTQYF,TGTGCCAGCAGCGTACAACCGGGGCGCACAGATACGCAATATTTT
NA,NA,TRBJ2-1,TRBV11-2,CASSLVDSRNEQFF,TGTGCCAGCAGCTTAGTCGACTCCCGGAATGAGCAGTTCTTC
NA,NA,TRBJ1-2,TRBV19,CASSRASPASYGYTF,TGTGCCAGTAGTAGAGCCTCGCCAGCTAGCTATGGCTACACCTTC
NA,NA,TRBJ2-3,TRBV5-4,CASRRQQDSTDTQYF,TGTGCCAGCCGTCGGCAGCAGGATAGCACAGATACGCAGTATTTT
TRBD1,NA,TRBJ2-4,TRBV18,CASSPLPGQGVAKNIQYF,TGTGCCAGCTCACCACTTCCGGGACAGGGTGTAGCCAAAAACATTCAGTACTTC
NA,NA,TRBJ1-5,TRBV19,CASTSQGRGNQPQHF,TGTGCCAGTACCTCACAGGGTCGCGGCAATCAGCCCCAGCATTTT
TRBD2,NA,TRBJ2-5,TRBV28,CASSLLGAGGETQYF,TGTGCCAGCAGTTTATTAGGTGCGGGAGGGGAGACCCAGTACTTC
TRBD1,NA,TRBJ2-6,TRBV2,CASRDLRQGTYSGANVLTF,TGTGCCAGCAGGGACCTTCGACAGGGAACTTACTCTGGGGCCAACGTCCTGACTTTC
TRBD1,NA,TRBJ2-5,TRBV19,CASSIGTGQETQYF,TGTGCCAGTAGTATCGGGACAGGCCAAGAGACCCAGTACTTC
TRBD2,NA,TRBJ2-7,TRBV28,CASWSEGLANTWGQYF,TGTGCCAGCTGGTCCGAGGGACTAGCGAATACTTGGGGGCAGTACTTC
TRBD1,NA,TRBJ1-5,TRBV6-5,CASSYPGGNNQPQHF,TGTGCCAGCAGTTACCCAGGGGGGAACAATCAGCCCCAGCATTTT
NA,NA,TRBJ2-1,TRBV30,CAWNQAGMNEQFF,TGTGCCTGGAATCAAGCCGGAATGAATGAGCAGTTCTTC
TRBD1,NA,TRBJ1-3,TRBV7-7,CASSSGQGAGNTIYF,TGTGCCAGCAGCTCGGGACAGGGGGCTGGAAACACCATATATTTT
TRBD2,NA,TRBJ2-1,TRBV5-4,CASSLAGRELYNEQFF,TGTGCCAGCAGCTTGGCCGGGCGGGAGTTATACAATGAGCAGTTCTTC
NA,NA,TRBJ1-1,TRBV19,CASISSQFRTHPEAFF,TGTGCCAGTATTTCCTCCCAATTTCGTACCCACCCTGAAGCTTTCTTT
TRBD1,NA,TRBJ2-7,TRBV4-1,CASSQERGQLYEQYF,TGCGCCAGCAGCCAAGAACGGGGACAGCTCTACGAGCAGTACTTC